This is a list of T cell receptor beta chains from one sample in a study of blood T cell repertoires in COVID-19. Clones were sequenced by immunoSEQ multiplex PCR, and TCRdb holds only the in-frame ones, with some missing. The sample consists of 140,000 or so clones, around nine tenths of them appearing once. Specimen: peripheral blood. These receptors all come from a human donor in a cohort sampled during active COVID-19. Both conserved end residues are part of each CDR3. D genes are given only for firm matches. Some rows mark clone size as missing; the rest say once, few, many or name a class of expanded clone.

V gene: TRBV6-5
J gene: TRBJ2-7
clone size: -
D gene: -
CDR3 DNA: TGTGCCAGCAGGGGGCTAGTATTAGGCGAGCAGTACTTC
CDR3 protein: CASRGLVLGEQYF

V gene: TRBV5-1
J gene: TRBJ1-2
clone size: few
D gene: -
CDR3 DNA: TGCGCCAGCAGCCCACAGGGTGCAGACGGCTACACCTTC
CDR3 protein: CASSPQGADGYTF

V gene: TRBV7-9
J gene: TRBJ2-3
clone size: -
D gene: -
CDR3 DNA: TGTGCCAGCAGCCCCTCGGACTACCGCAACACAGATACGCAGTATTTT
CDR3 protein: CASSPSDYRNTDTQYF

V gene: TRBV4-3
J gene: TRBJ2-3
clone size: -
D gene: TRBD1
CDR3 DNA: TGCGCCAGCAGCCAAGGTCCAGGGGGATACTCCACAGATACGCAGTATTTT
CDR3 protein: CASSQGPGGYSTDTQYF

V gene: TRBV3-1/TRBV3-2
J gene: TRBJ1-5
clone size: -
D gene: -
CDR3 DNA: TGTGCCAGCAGCCAAGAGTCGCCGGGGGGGAGTAGCAATCAGCCCCAGCATTTT
CDR3 protein: CASSQESPGGSSNQPQHF

V gene: TRBV27
J gene: TRBJ1-2
clone size: -
D gene: TRBD1
CDR3 DNA: TGTGCCAGCAGTTTCTTTCGGACAGGGGGCGCGGGTGGCTACACCTTC
CDR3 protein: CASSFFRTGGAGGYTF

V gene: TRBV5-6
J gene: TRBJ1-5
clone size: -
D gene: -
CDR3 DNA: TGTGCCAGCAGCTTGAGCGTTGATAGCAATCAGCCCCAGCATTTT
CDR3 protein: CASSLSVDSNQPQHF

V gene: TRBV19
J gene: TRBJ2-5
clone size: -
D gene: TRBD1
CDR3 DNA: TGTGCCAGTAGTAAGACAGGGCAAGAGACCCAGTACTTC
CDR3 protein: CASSKTGQETQYF

V gene: TRBV11-3
J gene: TRBJ2-1
clone size: -
D gene: TRBD1
CDR3 DNA: TGTGCCAGCAGTGACAGGGTTGTAAATGAGCAGTTCTTC
CDR3 protein: CASSDRVVNEQFF

V gene: TRBV5-1
J gene: TRBJ2-2
clone size: once
D gene: -
CDR3 DNA: TGCGCCAGCAGCTTGGCCGTGCAGGGTAACACCGGGGAGCTGTTTTTT
CDR3 protein: CASSLAVQGNTGELFF

V gene: TRBV19
J gene: TRBJ2-6
clone size: few
D gene: -
CDR3 DNA: TGTGCCAGTAGTAAGACAGCGCGTAACTCTGGGGCCAACGTCCTGACTTTC
CDR3 protein: CASSKTARNSGANVLTF

V gene: TRBV19
J gene: TRBJ2-1
clone size: -
D gene: TRBD2
CDR3 DNA: TGTGCCAGTAGTATGGGTCTAGCGGGGGGGCTCAATGAGCAGTTCTTC
CDR3 protein: CASSMGLAGGLNEQFF

V gene: TRBV28
J gene: TRBJ1-2
clone size: -
D gene: -
CDR3 DNA: TGTGCCAGCAGTTTAGGGCCAGGGGAGACCTATGGCTACACCTTC
CDR3 protein: CASSLGPGETYGYTF

V gene: TRBV6-2/TRBV6-3
J gene: TRBJ1-1
clone size: -
D gene: TRBD1
CDR3 DNA: TGTGCCAGCAGTTACTCACGACAGGGGGCGGAGGAGAACACTGAAGCTTTCTTT
CDR3 protein: CASSYSRQGAEENTEAFF

V gene: TRBV5-5
J gene: TRBJ2-7
clone size: -
D gene: -
CDR3 DNA: TGTGCCAGCAGCTTGGGAGGGCCCCAGCAGTACTTC
CDR3 protein: CASSLGGPQQYF

V gene: TRBV12-3/TRBV12-4
J gene: TRBJ2-7
clone size: -
D gene: -
CDR3 DNA: TGTGCCAGCAGCCCCTCGCGGGTAGGCGAGCAGTACTTC
CDR3 protein: CASSPSRVGEQYF

V gene: TRBV19
J gene: TRBJ1-4
clone size: -
D gene: -
CDR3 DNA: TGTGCCAGTAGTCCCGGGACTTTGGAAAAACTGTTTTTT
CDR3 protein: CASSPGTLEKLFF

V gene: TRBV12-3/TRBV12-4
J gene: TRBJ2-1
clone size: once
D gene: -
CDR3 DNA: TGTGCCAGCAGGGGGACAAGTACCTATGAGCAGTTCTTC
CDR3 protein: CASRGTSTYEQFF

V gene: TRBV20-1
J gene: TRBJ1-3
clone size: -
D gene: -
CDR3 DNA: TGCAGTGCTAGTGCGAGTTCTGGAAACACCATATATTTT
CDR3 protein: CSASASSGNTIYF

V gene: TRBV19
J gene: TRBJ2-3
clone size: many
D gene: TRBD1
CDR3 DNA: TGTGCCAGTAGTATGCCCCAGGGGGCGGCGAGCACAGATACGCAGTATTTT
CDR3 protein: CASSMPQGAASTDTQYF

V gene: TRBV7-2
J gene: TRBJ2-1
clone size: -
D gene: -
CDR3 DNA: TGTGCCAGCAGCTCCGCGGGCTCCTACAATGAGCAGTTCTTC
CDR3 protein: CASSSAGSYNEQFF

V gene: TRBV7-3
J gene: TRBJ2-5
clone size: -
D gene: TRBD1
CDR3 DNA: TGTGCCAGCAGCCCCGAGGACAGGCAGACCCAGTACTTC
CDR3 protein: CASSPEDRQTQYF

V gene: TRBV24-1
J gene: TRBJ2-1
clone size: -
D gene: TRBD2
CDR3 DNA: TGTGCCACCAGTGAATCTCGGACTAGCGGGGGGTCTAATGAGCAGTTCTTC
CDR3 protein: CATSESRTSGGSNEQFF

V gene: TRBV6-1
J gene: TRBJ1-3
clone size: few
D gene: -
CDR3 DNA: TGTGCCAGCAGTGAAGGCAGGGGTGAGGACACCATATATTTT
CDR3 protein: CASSEGRGEDTIYF